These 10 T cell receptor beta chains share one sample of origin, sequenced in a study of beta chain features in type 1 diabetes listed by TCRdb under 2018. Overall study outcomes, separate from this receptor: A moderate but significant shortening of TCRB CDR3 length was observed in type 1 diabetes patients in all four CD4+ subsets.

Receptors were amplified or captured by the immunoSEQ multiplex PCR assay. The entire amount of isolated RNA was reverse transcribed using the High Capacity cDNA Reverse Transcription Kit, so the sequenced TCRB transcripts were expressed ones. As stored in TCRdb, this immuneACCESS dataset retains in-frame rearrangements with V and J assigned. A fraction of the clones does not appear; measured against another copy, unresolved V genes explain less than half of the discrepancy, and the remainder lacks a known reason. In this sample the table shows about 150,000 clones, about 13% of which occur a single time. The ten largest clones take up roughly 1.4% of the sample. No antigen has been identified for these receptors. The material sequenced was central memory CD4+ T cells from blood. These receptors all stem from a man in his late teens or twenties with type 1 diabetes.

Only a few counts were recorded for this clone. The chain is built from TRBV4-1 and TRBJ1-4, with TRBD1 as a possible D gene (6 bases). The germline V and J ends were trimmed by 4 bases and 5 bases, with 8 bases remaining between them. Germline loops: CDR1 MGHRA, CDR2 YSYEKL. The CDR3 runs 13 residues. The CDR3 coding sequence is TGCGCCAGCAGCCGGGGGGCCAATGAAAAACTGTTTTTT. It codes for CASSRGANEKLFF.

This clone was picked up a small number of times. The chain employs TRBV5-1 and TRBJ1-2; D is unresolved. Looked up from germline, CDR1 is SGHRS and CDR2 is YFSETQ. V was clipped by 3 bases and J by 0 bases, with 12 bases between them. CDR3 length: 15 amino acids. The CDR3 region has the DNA TGCGCCAGCAGCTCGGAGGAAGGGACTAACTATGGCTACACCTTC. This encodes CASSSEEGTNYGYTF.

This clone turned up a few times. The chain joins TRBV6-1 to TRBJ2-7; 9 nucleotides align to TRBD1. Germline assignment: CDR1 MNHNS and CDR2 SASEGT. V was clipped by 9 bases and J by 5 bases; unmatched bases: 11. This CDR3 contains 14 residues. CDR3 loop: CASTRGQGYDEQYF. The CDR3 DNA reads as TGTGCCAGTACTAGGGGACAGGGATATGACGAGCAGTACTTC.

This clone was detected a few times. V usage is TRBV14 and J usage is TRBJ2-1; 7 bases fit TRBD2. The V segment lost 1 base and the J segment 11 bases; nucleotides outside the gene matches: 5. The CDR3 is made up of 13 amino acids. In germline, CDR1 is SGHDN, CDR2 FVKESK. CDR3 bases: TGTGCCAGCAGCCAAGCGGCCGGGGGGAAGCAGTTCTTC. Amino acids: CASSQAAGGKQFF.

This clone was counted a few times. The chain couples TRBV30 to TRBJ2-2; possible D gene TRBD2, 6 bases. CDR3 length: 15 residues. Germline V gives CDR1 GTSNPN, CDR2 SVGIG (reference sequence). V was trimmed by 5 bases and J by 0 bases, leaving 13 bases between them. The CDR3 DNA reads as TGTGCCTGGGGCACCGGGGGATCGAACACCGGGGAGCTGTTTTTT. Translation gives CAWGTGGSNTGELFF.

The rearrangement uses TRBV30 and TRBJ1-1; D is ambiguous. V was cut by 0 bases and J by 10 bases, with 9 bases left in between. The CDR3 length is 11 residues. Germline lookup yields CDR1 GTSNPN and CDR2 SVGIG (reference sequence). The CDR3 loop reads CAWSVGGIAFF. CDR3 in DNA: TGTGCCTGGAGTGTAGGAGGCATAGCTTTCTTT.

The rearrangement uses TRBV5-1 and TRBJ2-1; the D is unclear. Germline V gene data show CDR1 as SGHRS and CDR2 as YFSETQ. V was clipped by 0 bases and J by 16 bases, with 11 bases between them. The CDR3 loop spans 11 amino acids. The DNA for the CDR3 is TGCGCCAGCAGCTTGGGGATCAAGGGCTTCTTC. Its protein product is CASSLGIKGFF.

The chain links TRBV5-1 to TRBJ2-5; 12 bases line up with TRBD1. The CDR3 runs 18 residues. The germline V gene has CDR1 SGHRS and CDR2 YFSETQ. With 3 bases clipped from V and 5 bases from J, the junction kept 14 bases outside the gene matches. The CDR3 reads CASSWGQGAETLAETQYF. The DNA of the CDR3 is TGCGCCAGCAGCTGGGGACAGGGGGCTGAGACCTTGGCGGAGACCCAGTACTTC.

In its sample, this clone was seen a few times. DNA of the CDR3: TGCAGCGTCCTAGTGACTACAGGGCGGGCTGAAGCTTTCTTT. Translating it yields CSVLVTTGRAEAFF. This chain uses TRBV29-1 with TRBJ1-1; perhaps TRBD1 as D (6 bases). V was pared by 6 bases and J by 6 bases, with 20 bases between. CDR3 length equals 14 residues. From germline, CDR1 is SQVTM and CDR2 ANQGSEA. Together with reference TRBV29-1 and TRBJ1-1, the CDR3 gives the full variable domain: SAVISQKPSRDICQRGTSLTIQCQVDSQVTMMFWYRQQPGQSLTLIATANQGSEATYESGFVIDKFPISRPNLTFSTLTVSNMSPEDSSIYLCSVLVTTGRAEAFFGQGTRLTVV.

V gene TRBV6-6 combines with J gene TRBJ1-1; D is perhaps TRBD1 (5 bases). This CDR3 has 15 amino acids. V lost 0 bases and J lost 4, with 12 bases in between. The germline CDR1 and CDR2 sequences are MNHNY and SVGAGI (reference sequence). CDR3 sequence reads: CASSYSTPQGTEAFF. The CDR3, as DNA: TGTGCCAGCAGTTACTCCACCCCCCAGGGCACTGAAGCTTTCTTT.